Shown below are 20 T cell receptor beta chains from a single sample sequenced in a study of siplizumab effects on memory and regulatory T cells. The repertoire was sequenced with immunoSEQ multiplex PCR; TCRdb's copy has only in-frame clones and lacks some. The data show 50,000 to 75,000 clones, 70% to 85% seen once. The sequencing sample was made of memory CD4+ T cells sorted from blood. The receptors originated from a human donor in good health.

This clone was seen many times. The genes are TRBV30 and TRBJ2-7; the D gene is possibly TRBD1 (6 bases). CDR3 size: 11 residues. V was clipped by 5 bases and J by 3 bases, with 8 bases between them. In germline, CDR1 is GTSNPN, CDR2 SVGIG (reference sequence). CDR3 nucleotide sequence: TGTGCCTGGTCACAGGGCTACGAGCAGTACTTC. Residues: CAWSQGYEQYF.

This sequence joins TRBV7-2 and TRBJ1-6, with TRBD1 matching 10 bases. Germline V lookup: CDR1 SGHTA, CDR2 FQGNSA. V shed 0 bases, J shed 10 bases, and the junction held 3 bases outside the gene matches. This CDR3 is built from 15 residues. CDR3 coding DNA: TGTGCCAGCAGCTTAGCGACAGGGGGCGTATCACCCCTCCACTTT. This translates into CASSLATGGVSPLHF.

The chain employs TRBV7-2 and TRBJ2-5; the match to TRBD1 covers 7 bases. J was trimmed by 5 bases and V by 5 bases; bases with no gene match: 8. Germline CDR1 is SGHTA and CDR2 is FQGNSA. The CDR3 extends over 14 amino acids. The CDR3 nucleotides read TGTGCCAGCAGCCTTAGAAGGGGGCTGGAGACCCAGTACTTC. This translates into CASSLRRGLETQYF.

In its sample, this clone is medium-sized (0.01 to 0.1%). The chain links TRBV30 to TRBJ1-6; D might be TRBD1 (6 bases). The V gene lost 2 bases and the J gene lost 5 bases, with 10 bases spanning the gap. CDR3 size: 14 residues. Looked up from germline, CDR1 is GTSNPN and CDR2 is SVGIG (reference sequence). For the CDR3, the DNA is TGTGCCTGGAGTAGGGCAGGGGATAATTCACCCCTCCACTTT. It codes for CAWSRAGDNSPLHF.

The gene calls are TRBV9 and TRBJ2-1; 7 nucleotides match TRBD2. Per germline, CDR1 SGDLS and CDR2 YYNGEE. The CDR3 has 16 amino acids. Trimming removed 3 bases from V and 9 bases from J; junction bases left unmatched: 15. CDR3 nucleotide sequence: TGTGCCAGCAGCGCCCATGGGGGGGGGACCTCGGGTGAGCAGTTCTTC. Protein: CASSAHGGGTSGEQFF. Using reference TRBV9 and TRBJ2-1 for the parts outside the CDR3, the full variable domain is DSGVTQTPKHLITATGQRVTLRCSPRSGDLSVYWYQQSLDQGLQFLIQYYNGEERAKGNILERFSAQQFPDLHSELNLSSLELGDSALYFCASSAHGGGTSGEQFFGPGTRLTVL.

The chain uses TRBV18 and TRBJ2-1; D is possibly TRBD2 (6 bases). CDR1 is KGHSH, CDR2 LQKENI, per germline. V was pared by 3 bases and J by 6 bases, with 12 bases between. The CDR3 contains 14 residues. CDR3 amino acids: CASSPGGLVNEQFF. The CDR3 DNA reads as TGTGCCAGCTCACCGGGGGGACTTGTCAATGAGCAGTTCTTC.

The V call is TRBV2, the J call TRBJ2-3; 12 bases map to TRBD1. This CDR3 comprises 15 residues. Germline CDR1 and CDR2: SNHLY and FYNNEI. Trimming cost V 6 bases and J 7 bases; bases outside gene matches: 8. This CDR3 is CASSPGQGARNTQYF. The CDR3 bases are TGTGCCAGCAGCCCGGGACAGGGGGCGCGGAATACGCAGTATTTT.

This clone appeared once. The V gene is TRBV2, the J gene TRBJ2-3, with 9 nucleotides matching TRBD1. V was pared by 5 bases and J by 2 bases, with 20 bases of the junction left unmatched. Per germline, CDR1 SNHLY and CDR2 FYNNEI. This CDR3 has 20 amino acids. The CDR3, as DNA: TGTGCCAGCAGTCGGACCGGGACAGGGAGACCCGGGACCACCACAGATACGCAGTATTTT. It yields the protein CASSRTGTGRPGTTTDTQYF.

Notes on this clone: Other DNA sequences from this sample encode an identical CDR3 as well. The V call is TRBV6-5, the J call TRBJ1-2; D remains ambiguous. The CDR3 has 12 residues. Germline V gene data show CDR1 as MNHEY and CDR2 as SVGAGI. The V gene lost 5 bases and the J gene lost 4 bases, with 8 bases spanning the gap. The CDR3 DNA reads as TGTGCCAGCAGTCCCGGAGGCTATGGCTACACCTTC. Translated: CASSPGGYGYTF.

Comments on this clone: The same CDR3 is also encoded by other DNA sequences in this sample. J is TRBJ1-1 and V is TRBV7-9, with 8 bases that match TRBD1. The CDR3 length is 14 residues. V was clipped by 2 bases and J by 4 bases; unmatched bases: 3. The germline gives CDR1 SEHNR, CDR2 FQNEAQ (reference sequence). CDR3 residues: CASSLQGAATEAFF. CDR3 in DNA: TGTGCCAGCAGCTTACAGGGGGCTGCCACTGAAGCTTTCTTT.

Here the CDR3 reads CASSYSGNSNQPQHF. DNA for the CDR3: TGTGCCAGCAGTTACTCAGGCAATAGCAATCAGCCCCAGCATTTT. The chain joins TRBV6-5 to TRBJ1-5; no firm D call. In germline, CDR1 is MNHEY, CDR2 SVGAGI. The V end was cut by 0 bases, the J end by 0 bases, with 6 bases between. The CDR3 sequence is 15 residues long.

This chain links TRBV7-2 with TRBJ2-4; TRBD1 aligns across 7 bases. The CDR3 is made up of 14 amino acids. V trimming: 6 bases; J trimming: 1 base; junction bases outside the gene matches: 3. The germline CDR1 and CDR2 sequences are SGHTA and FQGNSA. DNA for the CDR3: TGTGCCAGCAGTTCGGACAGGGCCAAAAACATTCAGTACTTC. This gives the protein CASSSDRAKNIQYF.

V is TRBV15 and J is TRBJ1-5; 7 bases fit TRBD1. The V gene end was trimmed by 3 bases and the J gene end by 3 bases; junction bases not matched to a gene: 5. Per the germline V gene, CDR1 is LNHNV and CDR2 is YYDKDF (reference sequence). This CDR3 spans 15 amino acids. The chain's CDR3 is CATSRSGTANQPQHF. The CDR3 nucleotides are TGTGCCACCAGCAGGTCCGGGACAGCCAATCAGCCCCAGCATTTT.

The V call is TRBV10-1, the J call TRBJ2-5, with D perhaps matching TRBD1 or TRBD2 (5 bases each). V was shortened by 2 bases and J by 5 bases, with 15 bases between the two germline ends. This CDR3 comprises 15 residues. CDR1 and CDR2 (germline): WNHNN, SYGVQD (reference sequence). CDR3 nucleotide sequence: TGCGCCAGCAGTGAGGTCAGGGACCATGGGGAGACCCAGTACTTC. Its translation is CASSEVRDHGETQYF.

This clone was found once. V is TRBV4-1 and J is TRBJ2-1; 10 bases are a match to TRBD2. This CDR3 spans 16 amino acids. The junction had 4 bases not matched to a gene; V was cut back by 3 bases and J by 2 bases. Germline V gene data show CDR1 as MGHRA and CDR2 as YSYEKL. This CDR3 is CASSQGTSATYNEQFF. The CDR3 nucleotides are TGCGCCAGCAGCCAGGGGACTAGCGCCACCTACAATGAGCAGTTCTTC.

This chain joins TRBV7-9 and TRBJ1-1, with D maybe TRBD1 (6 bases). V was shortened by 5 bases and J by 1 base, with 17 bases between the two germline ends. This CDR3 has 16 amino acids. Germline loops: CDR1 SEHNR, CDR2 FQNEAQ (reference sequence). The CDR3 nucleotides read TGTGCCAGCAGCCCCCCGTGGGCGGACAGGAACACTGAAGCTTTCTTT. Translating it yields CASSPPWADRNTEAFF.

This chain uses TRBV19 with TRBJ1-2; D uncertain. Germline values: CDR1 LNHDA, CDR2 SQIVND (reference sequence). Trimming pared 3 bases from V and 6 bases from J, leaving 8 bases between. There are 12 residues in the CDR3. DNA of the CDR3: TGTGCCAGTAGTATGTCGCGTGATGGCTACACCTTC. Translated: CASSMSRDGYTF.

V is TRBV2 and J is TRBJ1-6; TRBD1 might be the D (6 bases). Germline values: CDR1 SNHLY, CDR2 FYNNEI. The CDR3 is made up of 17 amino acids. Trimming took off 5 bases at V and 0 bases at J, with 14 bases between the two ends. CDR3 residues: CASSFRTESSYNSPLHF. The CDR3 nucleotides are TGTGCCAGCAGTTTCCGGACAGAGAGCTCCTATAATTCACCCCTCCACTTT.

This clone was seen more than once but under ten times. The chain's CDR3 is CASSTSQGTGKIKLFF. In DNA, the CDR3 is TGTGCCAGCAGTACCTCCCAGGGGACAGGAAAGATCAAACTGTTTTTT. V is TRBV27 and J is TRBJ1-4; 8 bases agree with TRBD1. Trimming at V came to 5 bases and at J to 11 bases, leaving 16 bases not matched to a gene. Germline V gene data show CDR1 as MNHEY and CDR2 as SMNVEV (reference sequence). The CDR3 is made up of 16 amino acids.

The chain couples TRBV2 to TRBJ2-4; the D call may be TRBD1 or TRBD2 (5 bases each). Trimming removed 7 bases from V and 7 bases from J, with 14 bases in between. The germline CDR1 and CDR2 sequences are SNHLY and FYNNEI. CDR3 length equals 13 residues. In nucleotides, the CDR3 is TGTGCCAGCACCGAGGGGCAGGGCAACATTCAGTACTTC. Residues: CASTEGQGNIQYF.